This TCR beta chain came from a study of T cells in localized non-small cell lung cancer. V dropped 3 bases and J dropped 2 bases, with 1 base sitting between them. The germline gives CDR1 SNHLY, CDR2 FYNNEI. The CDR3 spans 11 residues. This clone was picked up a small number of times. Clones were read by immunoSEQ multiplex PCR, and TCRdb kept only the in-frame ones, dropping some. Counted here are about 33,000 clones, less than 80% occurring once; the ten biggest clones make up about two fifths. This chain joins TRBV2 and TRBJ2-5; D ambiguous. Sequencing used peripheral blood, obtained before any cancer treatment. This receptor was identified in a male donor at least 60 years old with stage II squamous cell lung carcinoma. The CDR3 DNA reads as TGTGCCAGCAGTGAGCAAGAGACCCAGTACTTC. Protein sequence: CASSEQETQYF.